This T cell receptor (beta chain) was sequenced for a study of T cell changes during pregnancy in multiple sclerosis. Profiling relied on immunoSEQ multiplex PCR, and the TCRdb table lists in-frame clones only, not all of them. The top ten clones hold 6.9% of a sample with 29,000 or so clones, roughly nine tenths of them seen once. Germline values: CDR1 SGHRS, CDR2 YFSETQ. Trimming took 0 bases from V and 4 from J; bases not matched to a gene: 4. The length of the CDR3 is 15 residues. V is TRBV5-1 and J is TRBJ1-1; 9 bases are a match to TRBD1. This clonotype originated in a female donor with multiple sclerosis, enrolled in a pregnancy study. This specimen consisted of CD8+ T cells from peripheral blood mononuclear cells, obtained in the second trimester of pregnancy. In nucleotides, the CDR3 is TGCGCCAGCAGCTTGGTTTCGGGACAGGGCACTGAAGCTTTCTTT. Translation: CASSLVSGQGTEAFF.